A single sample is the source of the 11 T cell receptor beta chains below, sequenced in a study of T cell responses to AZD1222 COVID-19 vaccine listed by TCRdb under 2021. The library was produced with the immunoSEQ multiplex PCR assay. TCRdb limited this immuneACCESS table to in-frame rearrangements with V and J called. A share of clones is missing; checked studies link under half to unresolved V genes, and the rest is unexplained. The sample records roughly 150,000 clones, around 90% of which are singletons. 5% of the sample is held by the ten biggest clonotypes. This sample's time point label indicates: baseline before first vaccination. Sequencing used peripheral blood, obtained on day 0 of AZD1222 vaccination. All receptors derive from an adult in good health.

The gene calls are TRBV7-2 and TRBJ1-2; no definite D call. This CDR3 comprises 13 residues. Germline V lookup: CDR1 SGHTA, CDR2 FQGNSA. Trimming took off 1 base at V and 6 bases at J, with 9 bases between the two ends. For the CDR3, the DNA is TGTGCCAGCAGCTTAGATTGGTCCAATGGCTACACCTTC. It translates to CASSLDWSNGYTF.

The chain joins TRBV15 to TRBJ2-2; D ambiguous. The germline V and J ends were trimmed by 0 bases and 2 bases, with 16 bases remaining between them. In germline, CDR1 is LNHNV, CDR2 YYDKDF (reference sequence). The CDR3 spans 18 residues. CDR3 DNA sequence: TGTGCCACCAGCAGAGATGTTTATCGGGCCCTCAACACCGGGGAGCTGTTTTTT. Translated, it gives CATSRDVYRALNTGELFF.

The gene calls are TRBV25-1 and TRBJ1-6; unclear D gene. The CDR3 runs 13 residues. CDR1 MGHDK and CDR2 SYGVNS come from the germline V gene. V shed 0 bases and J shed 10 bases, with 7 bases lying between them. The CDR3 bases are TGTGCCAGCAGTGAATACCAAGGGTCACCCCTCCACTTT. It is translated as CASSEYQGSPLHF.

J is TRBJ2-5 and V is TRBV5-1; the match to TRBD1 covers 7 bases. The CDR3 extends over 15 amino acids. The trim removed 4 bases at V and 1 base at J, leaving 7 bases unmatched. Germline CDR1 is SGHRS and CDR2 is YFSETQ. CDR3 coding DNA: TGCGCCAGCAGCCCCTCCGGGACAGTCCAAGAGACCCAGTACTTC. Protein product: CASSPSGTVQETQYF. Supplemented by reference TRBV5-1 and TRBJ2-5, the full variable domain reads KAGVTQTPRYLIKTRGQQVTLSCSPISGHRSVSWYQQTPGQGLQFLFEYFSETQRNKGNFPGRFSGRQFSNSRSEMNVSTLELGDSALYLCASSPSGTVQETQYFGPGTRLLVL.

J is TRBJ2-5 and V is TRBV18; 7 bases match TRBD1. The CDR3 sequence is 11 residues long. Germline lookup yields CDR1 KGHSH and CDR2 LQKENI. V trimming: 5 bases; J trimming: 10 bases; junction bases outside the gene matches: 4. The CDR3 DNA is TGTGCCAGCTCAGAGCAGGGGGACCAGTACTTC. It specifies CASSEQGDQYF. Complete variable domain (other parts from reference TRBV18 and TRBJ2-5): NAGVMQNPRHLVRRRGQEARLRCSPMKGHSHVYWYRQLPEEGLKFMVYLQKENIIDESGMPKERFSAEFPKEGPSILRIQQVVRGDSAAYFCASSEQGDQYFGPGTRLLVL.

The genes are TRBV7-3 and TRBJ1-6; D ambiguous. This CDR3 contains 13 residues. Germline CDR1 SGHTA, CDR2 FQGTGA. V shed 1 base and J shed 8 bases, with 6 bases lying between them. The CDR3 DNA reads as TGTGCCAGCAGCTTAAATGGGTATTCACCCCTCCACTTT. Protein: CASSLNGYSPLHF.

The V call is TRBV18, the J call TRBJ1-4, with 9 bases lining up with TRBD1. Per germline, CDR1 KGHSH and CDR2 LQKENI. The CDR3 covers 13 residues. The junction had 3 bases not matched to a gene; V was cut back by 5 bases and J by 8 bases. DNA of the CDR3: TGTGCCAGCTCAAGGGACAGGGCGGAAAAACTGTTTTTT. This gives the protein CASSRDRAEKLFF.

CDR3: CASRGQTQHEQYF. The CDR3, as DNA: TGTGCCAGCCGGGGACAAACTCAACACGAGCAGTACTTC. The rearrangement uses TRBV28 and TRBJ2-7; D might be TRBD1 (6 bases). The CDR3 covers 13 residues. V was shortened by 8 bases and J by 5 bases, with 16 bases between the two germline ends. The germline V gene encodes CDR1 MDHEN and CDR2 SYDVKM.

V gene TRBV4-3 combines with J gene TRBJ1-6; D remains unclear. The CDR3 extends over 16 amino acids. Between the trimmed V and J ends, which lost 1 base and 7 bases, there was a span of 14 bases. Germline V gives CDR1 LGHNA, CDR2 YSLEER. CDR3 protein: CASSQVATGINSPLHF. The CDR3 region has the DNA TGCGCCAGCAGCCAAGTCGCCACGGGAATAAATTCACCCCTCCACTTT.

The CDR3 here is CASSSRLLSSYNEQFF. The CDR3 coding sequence is TGTGCCAGCAGTTCCCGACTATTGAGCTCCTACAATGAGCAGTTCTTC. The chain has TRBV27 and TRBJ2-1; D might be TRBD2 (5 bases). Germline CDR1 and CDR2: MNHEY and SMNVEV (reference sequence). Trimming took 4 bases from V and 0 from J, leaving 13 bases between them. The CDR3 contains 16 residues.

The chain links TRBV19 to TRBJ2-5; TRBD2 matches 8 bases. Per the germline V gene, CDR1 is LNHDA and CDR2 is SQIVND (reference sequence). Germline trimming cut 5 bases from V and 5 bases from J; bases unmatched to any gene: 10. The CDR3 totals 15 residues. CDR3 sequence reads: CASSPREGVGETQYF. CDR3 coding DNA: TGTGCCAGTAGTCCTCGGGAGGGGGTAGGGGAGACCCAGTACTTC.